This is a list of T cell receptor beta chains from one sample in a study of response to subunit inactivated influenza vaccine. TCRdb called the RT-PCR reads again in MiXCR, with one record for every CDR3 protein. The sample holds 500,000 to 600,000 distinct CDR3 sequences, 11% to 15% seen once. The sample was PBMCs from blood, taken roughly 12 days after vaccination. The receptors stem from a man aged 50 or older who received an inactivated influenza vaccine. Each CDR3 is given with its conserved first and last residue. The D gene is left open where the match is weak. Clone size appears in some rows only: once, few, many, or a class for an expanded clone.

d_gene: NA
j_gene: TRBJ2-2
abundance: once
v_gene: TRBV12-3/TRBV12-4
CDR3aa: CASSLDGVSTGELFF
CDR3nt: TGTGCCAGCAGTTTAGACGGGGTTAGCACCGGGGAGCTGTTTTTT

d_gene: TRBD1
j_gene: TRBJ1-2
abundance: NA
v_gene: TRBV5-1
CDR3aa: CASSKGQGSFGYTF
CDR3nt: TGCGCCAGCAGCAAGGGACAGGGGAGCTTTGGCTACACCTTC

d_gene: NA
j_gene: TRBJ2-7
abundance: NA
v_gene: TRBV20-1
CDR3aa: CSARAPAYEQYF
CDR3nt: TGCAGTGCTAGAGCCCCGGCCTACGAGCAGTACTTC

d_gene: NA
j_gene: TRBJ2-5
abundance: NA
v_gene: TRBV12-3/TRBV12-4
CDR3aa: CASSFSGPRPETQYF
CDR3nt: TGTGCCAGCAGCTTCAGCGGGCCGCGTCCAGAGACCCAGTACTTC

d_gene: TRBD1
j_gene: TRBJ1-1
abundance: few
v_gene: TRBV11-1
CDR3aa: CASSSSGGTEAFF
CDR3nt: TGTGCCAGCAGCTCGTCAGGGGGCACTGAAGCTTTCTTT

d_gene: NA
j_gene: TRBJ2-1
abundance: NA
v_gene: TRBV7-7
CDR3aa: CASSSGGFTTTEQFF
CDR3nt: TGTGCTAGCAGCTCGGGGGGCTTCACCACCACTGAGCAGTTCTTC

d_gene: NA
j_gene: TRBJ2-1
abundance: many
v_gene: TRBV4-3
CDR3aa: CASSQATPELAGRNEQFF
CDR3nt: TGCGCCAGCAGCCAAGCCACCCCCGAGTTGGCAGGACGCAATGAGCAGTTCTTC

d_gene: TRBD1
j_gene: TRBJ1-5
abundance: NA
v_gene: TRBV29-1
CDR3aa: CSVSDRVGNQPQHF
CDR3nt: TGCAGCGTTTCGGACAGGGTTGGCAATCAGCCCCAGCATTTT

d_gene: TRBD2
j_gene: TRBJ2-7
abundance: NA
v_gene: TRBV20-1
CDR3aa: CSAPLGLAGAPPYEQYF
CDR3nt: TGCAGTGCTCCATTGGGGCTAGCGGGGGCGCCTCCCTACGAGCAGTACTTC

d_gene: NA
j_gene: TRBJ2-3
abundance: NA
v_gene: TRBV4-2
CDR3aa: CASSQSSRTDTQYF
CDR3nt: TGTGCCAGCAGCCAATCCAGCCGCACAGATACGCAGTATTTT

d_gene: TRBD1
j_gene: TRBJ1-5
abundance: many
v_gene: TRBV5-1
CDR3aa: CASRSGTGAAQPQHF
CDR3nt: TGCGCCAGCAGATCCGGGACAGGGGCCGCTCAGCCCCAGCATTTT

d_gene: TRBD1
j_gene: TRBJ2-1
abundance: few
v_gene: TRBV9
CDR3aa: CASSVGQGGDEQFF
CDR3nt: TGTGCCAGCAGCGTAGGACAGGGGGGGGATGAGCAGTTCTTC

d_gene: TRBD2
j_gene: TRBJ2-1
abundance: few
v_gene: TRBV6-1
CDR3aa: CASSRLAGATNEQFF
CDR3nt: TGTGCCAGCAGTCGACTAGCGGGGGCCACCAATGAGCAGTTCTTC

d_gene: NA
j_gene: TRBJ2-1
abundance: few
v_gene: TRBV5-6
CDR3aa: CASSLVARRYNEQFF
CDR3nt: TGTGCCAGCAGCTTGGTGGCGCGGAGGTACAATGAGCAGTTCTTC

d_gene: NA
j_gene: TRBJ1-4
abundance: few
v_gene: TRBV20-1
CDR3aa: CSARAAGSEKLFF
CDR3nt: TGCAGTGCTAGAGCGGCAGGGAGTGAAAAACTGTTTTTT

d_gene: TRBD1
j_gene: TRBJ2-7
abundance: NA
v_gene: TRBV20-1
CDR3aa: CSARAPLDRLPYEQYF
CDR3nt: TGCAGTGCTAGAGCCCCCCTGGACAGGTTACCCTACGAGCAGTACTTC

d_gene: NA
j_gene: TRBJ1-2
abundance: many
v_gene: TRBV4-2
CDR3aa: CASSQDGLSYGYTF
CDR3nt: TGTGCCAGCAGCCAAGACGGGTTAAGCTATGGCTACACCTTC

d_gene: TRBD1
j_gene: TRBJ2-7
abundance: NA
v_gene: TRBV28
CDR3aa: CASSFRTGTREQYF
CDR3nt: TGTGCCAGCAGTTTTCGGACAGGGACCCGCGAGCAGTACTTC

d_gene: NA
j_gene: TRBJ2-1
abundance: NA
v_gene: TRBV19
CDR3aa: CASRPGAYNEQFF
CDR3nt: TGTGCCAGTAGGCCCGGGGCCTACAATGAGCAGTTCTTC

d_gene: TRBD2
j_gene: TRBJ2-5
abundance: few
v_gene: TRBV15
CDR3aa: CATSRNRELAGALQETQYF
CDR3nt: TGTGCCACCAGCAGAAACCGGGAACTAGCGGGGGCCCTCCAAGAGACCCAGTACTTC

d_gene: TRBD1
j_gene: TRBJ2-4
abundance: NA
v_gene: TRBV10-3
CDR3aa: CASANAGQGNIQYF
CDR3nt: TGTGCCAGCGCAAACGCGGGACAGGGAAACATTCAGTACTTC

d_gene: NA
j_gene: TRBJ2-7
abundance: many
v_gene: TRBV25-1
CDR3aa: CASRGPGSYEQYF
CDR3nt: TGTGCCAGCCGAGGACCCGGGAGCTACGAGCAGTACTTC

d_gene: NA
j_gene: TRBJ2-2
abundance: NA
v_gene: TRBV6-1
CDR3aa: CASSEAPAGRELFF
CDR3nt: TGTGCCAGCAGTGAAGCGCCTGCGGGCCGGGAGCTGTTTTTT

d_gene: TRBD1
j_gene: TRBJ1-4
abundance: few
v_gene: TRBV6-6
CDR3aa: CASGRGQDEKLFF
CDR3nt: TGTGCCAGCGGCCGAGGACAGGATGAAAAACTGTTTTTT

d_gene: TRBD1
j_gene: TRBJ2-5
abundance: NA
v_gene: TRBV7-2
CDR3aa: CASSSGQGRRETQYF
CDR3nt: TGTGCCAGCAGCTCAGGACAGGGGCGGAGGGAGACCCAGTACTTC

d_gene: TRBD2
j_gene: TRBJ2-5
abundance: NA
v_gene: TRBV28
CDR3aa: CASSRLRLAVETQYF
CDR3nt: TGTGCCAGCAGTCGACTAAGACTAGCCGTAGAGACCCAGTACTTC

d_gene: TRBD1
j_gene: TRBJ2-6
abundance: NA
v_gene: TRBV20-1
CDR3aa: CSARSMTGGNLANVLTF
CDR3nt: TGCAGTGCTAGAAGCATGACAGGGGGAAATTTGGCCAACGTCCTGACTTTC

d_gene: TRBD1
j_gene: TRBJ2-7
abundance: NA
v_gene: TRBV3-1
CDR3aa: CAAGTGLSSYEQYF
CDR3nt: TGTGCGGCTGGGACAGGGCTAAGCTCCTACGAGCAGTACTTC

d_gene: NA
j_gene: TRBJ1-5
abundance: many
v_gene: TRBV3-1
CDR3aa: CASSPRLGDQPQHF
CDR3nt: TGTGCCAGCAGCCCCCGGTTAGGGGATCAGCCCCAGCATTTT

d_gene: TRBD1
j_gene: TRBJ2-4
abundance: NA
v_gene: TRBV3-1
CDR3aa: CASSQAGQGNIQYF
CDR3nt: TGTGCCAGCAGCCAAGCGGGACAGGGGAACATTCAGTACTTC